The text below deals with one T cell receptor beta chain. Its antigen is undetermined. Measured with immunoSEQ multiplex PCR; TCRdb has only the in-frame clones, and not every one. The top ten hold around 25% of the sample, which has 20,000 to 25,000 clones, roughly 80% seen once. The nonmyeloablative bone marrow transplants came from related graft donors, with transient mixed chimerism. This sample was included in a study of Tregs in tolerant kidney transplant recipients. The study, taken as a whole, reports: Nucleotide sequences could not be compared across some patients' samples due to primer changes.

This receptor was identified in a human patient who received a combined kidney and bone marrow transplant. A subset of T cells may come from the graft donor. The starting material was CD8+ T cells from blood (PBMCs), obtained 6 months after the transplant.

DNA for the CDR3: TGTGCCAGCAGCCTCGCAGGGCACACTGAAGCTTTCTTT. It encodes CASSLAGHTEAFF. V is TRBV27 and J is TRBJ1-1, with TRBD1 as a possible D gene (5 bases). CDR3 length: 13 amino acids. Trimming left V 6 bases short and J 3 bases short, with 11 bases between. Germline assignment: CDR1 MNHEY and CDR2 SMNVEV (reference sequence).